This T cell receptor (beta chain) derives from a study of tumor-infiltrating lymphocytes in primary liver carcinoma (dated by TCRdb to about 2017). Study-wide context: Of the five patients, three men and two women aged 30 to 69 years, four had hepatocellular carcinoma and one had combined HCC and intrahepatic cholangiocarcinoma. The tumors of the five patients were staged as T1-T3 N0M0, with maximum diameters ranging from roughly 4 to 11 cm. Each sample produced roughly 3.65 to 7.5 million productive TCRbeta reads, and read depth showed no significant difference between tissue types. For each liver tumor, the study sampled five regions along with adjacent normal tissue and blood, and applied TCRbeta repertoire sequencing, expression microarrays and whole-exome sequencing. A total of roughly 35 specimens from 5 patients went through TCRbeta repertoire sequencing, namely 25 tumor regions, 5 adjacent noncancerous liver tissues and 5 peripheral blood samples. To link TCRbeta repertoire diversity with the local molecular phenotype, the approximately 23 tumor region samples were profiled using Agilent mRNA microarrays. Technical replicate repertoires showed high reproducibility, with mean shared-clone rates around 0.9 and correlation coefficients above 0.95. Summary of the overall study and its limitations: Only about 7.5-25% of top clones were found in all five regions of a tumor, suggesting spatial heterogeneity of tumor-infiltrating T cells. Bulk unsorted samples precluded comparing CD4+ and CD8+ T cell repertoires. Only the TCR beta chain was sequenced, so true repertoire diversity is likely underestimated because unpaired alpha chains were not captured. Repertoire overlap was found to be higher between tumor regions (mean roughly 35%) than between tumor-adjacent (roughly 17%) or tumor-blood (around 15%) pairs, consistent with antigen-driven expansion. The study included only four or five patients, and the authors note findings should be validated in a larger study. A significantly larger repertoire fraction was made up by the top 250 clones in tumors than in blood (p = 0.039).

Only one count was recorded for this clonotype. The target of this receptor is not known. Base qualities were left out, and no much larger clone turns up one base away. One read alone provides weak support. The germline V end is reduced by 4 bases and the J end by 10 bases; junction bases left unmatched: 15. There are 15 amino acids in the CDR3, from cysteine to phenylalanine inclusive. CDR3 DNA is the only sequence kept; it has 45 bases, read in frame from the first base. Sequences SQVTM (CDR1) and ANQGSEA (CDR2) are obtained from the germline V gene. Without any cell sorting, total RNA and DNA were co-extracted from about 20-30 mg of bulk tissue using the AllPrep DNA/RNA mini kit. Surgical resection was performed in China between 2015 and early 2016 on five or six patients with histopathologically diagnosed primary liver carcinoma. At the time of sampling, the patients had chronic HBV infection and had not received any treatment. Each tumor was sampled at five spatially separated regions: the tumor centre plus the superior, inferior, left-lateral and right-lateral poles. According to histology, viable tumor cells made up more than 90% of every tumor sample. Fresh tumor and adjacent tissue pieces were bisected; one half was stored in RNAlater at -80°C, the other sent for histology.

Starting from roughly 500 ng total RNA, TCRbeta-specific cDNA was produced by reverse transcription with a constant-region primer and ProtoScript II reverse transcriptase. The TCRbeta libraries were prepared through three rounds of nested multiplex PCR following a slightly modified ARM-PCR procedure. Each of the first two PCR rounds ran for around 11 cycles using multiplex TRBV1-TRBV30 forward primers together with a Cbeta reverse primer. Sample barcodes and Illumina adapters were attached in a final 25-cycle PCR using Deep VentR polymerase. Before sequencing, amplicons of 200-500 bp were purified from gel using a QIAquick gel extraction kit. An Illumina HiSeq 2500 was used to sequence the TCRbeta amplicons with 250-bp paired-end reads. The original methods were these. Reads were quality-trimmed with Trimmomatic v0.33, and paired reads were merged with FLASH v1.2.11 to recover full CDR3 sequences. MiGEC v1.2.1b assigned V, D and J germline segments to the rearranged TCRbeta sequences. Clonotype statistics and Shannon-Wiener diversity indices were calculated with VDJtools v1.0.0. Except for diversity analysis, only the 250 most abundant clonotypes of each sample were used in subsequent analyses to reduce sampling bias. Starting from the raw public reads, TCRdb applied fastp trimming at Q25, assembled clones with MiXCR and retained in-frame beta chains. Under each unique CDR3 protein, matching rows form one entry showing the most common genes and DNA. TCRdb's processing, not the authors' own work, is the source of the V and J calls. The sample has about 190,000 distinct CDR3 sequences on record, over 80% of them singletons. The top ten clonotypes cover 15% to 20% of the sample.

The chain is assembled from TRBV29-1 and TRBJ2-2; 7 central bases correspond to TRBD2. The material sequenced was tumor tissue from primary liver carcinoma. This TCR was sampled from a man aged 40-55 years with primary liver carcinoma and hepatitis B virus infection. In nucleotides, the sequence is TGCAGCGTTGGGACTAGAGCGGCGAACACCCAGGAGCTGTTTTTT. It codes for CSVGTRAANTQELFF.